This T cell receptor beta chain was retrieved from a study of shared clonotypes between healthy human individuals. Study conclusions and caveats: Larger estimated richness was generally recorded for naive subsets relative to memory subsets. Despite large depth, rarefaction showed incomplete sorted-subset sequencing. Non-shared clonotypes had lower generation probabilities than clonotypes shared by all four sorted-subset donors.

Notes on this clone: Antigen unknown.

CD45RO-negative, CCR7-positively selected cells formed the naive CD8 fraction, excluding terminally differentiated effector memory CD45RA+ cells. CDR1 is MNHEY and CDR2 is SMNVEV in the germline V gene (reference sequence). Trimming took 2 bases from V and 1 from J, leaving 12 bases between them. CDR3 length equals 15 residues. Method: immunoSEQ multiplex PCR; TCRdb's copy keeps in-frame clones and lacks some. The sample has about 2 million clones; around 96% are singletons. The sample consisted of naive CD8+ T cells sorted from blood. The genes are TRBV27 and TRBJ2-7; D may be TRBD1 (6 bases). The receptor was derived from a young man in good health. This CDR3 reads CASSLVGAPSYEQYF. The CDR3 DNA reads as TGTGCCAGCAGTTTAGTGGGGGCGCCTTCCTACGAGCAGTACTTC.